Shown below are 5 T cell receptor beta chains from a single sample sequenced in a study of T-cell reconstitution after alpha-beta-depleted transplantation in children (TCRdb year 2016). Reading the label with the study, this specimen's treatment or condition is: allogeneic hematopoietic cell transplantation with graft depleted of TCRalphabeta T cells and CD19 B cells. The library was built by means of PCR. The instrument was an Illumina HiSeq 2500. TCR libraries were prepared with molecular barcoding, using unique molecular identifiers to normalize TCRbeta repertoire quantification. TCRdb's own reprocessing of the public reads used fastp at Q25 and MiXCR and kept productive beta chains. Records with the same CDR3 protein are collapsed into one entry carrying the most frequent genes and DNA. The sample data list 200,000 to 250,000 distinct CDR3 sequences, and roughly a tenth of these were observed just once. Roughly 28% of the sample goes to the ten largest clones.

The sequenced sample was PBMCs, obtained before TCRalphabeta/CD19-depleted stem cell transplant. Receptors were obtained from a child younger than two with acute myeloid leukemia, due to receive a stem cell transplant.

This clonotype was recorded a few times. The chain combines TRBV2 with TRBJ2-6; D is possibly TRBD1 (6 bases). V dropped 5 bases and J dropped 0 bases, with 11 bases sitting between them. The CDR3 consists of 16 residues. Germline V gene lookup returns CDR1 SNHLY and CDR2 FYNNEI. The CDR3 sequence is CASSFDRLSGANVLTF. In nucleotides, the CDR3 is TGTGCCAGCAGTTTCGACAGGCTCTCTGGGGCCAACGTCCTGACTTTC.

This clonotype was counted many times. The gene calls are TRBV13 and TRBJ2-7, with 11 bases identical to TRBD2. V shed 4 bases, J shed 0 bases, and the junction held 5 bases outside the gene matches. CDR1 and CDR2 from the germline V gene are PRHDT and FYEKMQ (reference sequence). This CDR3 is built from 16 residues. CDR3 bases: TGTGCCAGCAGCTCAACCGGGACTAGCGGCTCCTACGAGCAGTACTTC. Encoded protein: CASSSTGTSGSYEQYF. Full variable domain (outside the CDR3, taken from reference TRBV13 and TRBJ2-7): AAGVIQSPRHLIKEKRETATLKCYPIPRHDTVYWYQQGPGQDPQFLISFYEKMQSDKGSIPDRFSAQQFSDYHSELNMSSLELGDSALYFCASSSTGTSGSYEQYFGPGTRLTVT.

This clonotype was counted at least ten times. The gene calls are TRBV6-1 and TRBJ2-2; 9 bases align to TRBD2. Losses at the gene ends were 7 bases for V and 2 bases for J; bases not matched to a gene: 2. CDR1 and CDR2 from the germline V gene are MNHNS and SASEGT. The CDR3 covers 14 residues. The CDR3 is CASMTSGNTGELFF. CDR3 nucleotide sequence: TGTGCCAGCATGACTAGCGGTAACACCGGGGAGCTGTTTTTT.

V usage is TRBV7-8 and J usage is TRBJ1-1; D uncertain. CDR3 length: 13 amino acids. Per the germline V gene, CDR1 is SGHVS and CDR2 is FQNEAQ. V lost 0 bases and J lost 11, with 13 bases in between. CDR3 sequence (DNA): TGTGCCAGCAGCTTAGCGGAGTCCCGCCACGCTTTCTTT. Protein: CASSLAESRHAFF.

As to this clonotype: A much larger clone differs from this one at a single base, so this may be a read error. This chain joins TRBV2 and TRBJ1-5, with D unclear. The CDR3 is made up of 14 amino acids. Germline CDR1 is SNHLY and CDR2 is FYNNEI. Trimming removed 7 bases from V and 5 bases from J, with 15 bases in between. CDR3 amino acids: CASTVESGDQPQHF. The CDR3, as DNA: TGTGCCAGCACTGTCGAGAGCGGAGATCAGCCCCAGCATTTT.